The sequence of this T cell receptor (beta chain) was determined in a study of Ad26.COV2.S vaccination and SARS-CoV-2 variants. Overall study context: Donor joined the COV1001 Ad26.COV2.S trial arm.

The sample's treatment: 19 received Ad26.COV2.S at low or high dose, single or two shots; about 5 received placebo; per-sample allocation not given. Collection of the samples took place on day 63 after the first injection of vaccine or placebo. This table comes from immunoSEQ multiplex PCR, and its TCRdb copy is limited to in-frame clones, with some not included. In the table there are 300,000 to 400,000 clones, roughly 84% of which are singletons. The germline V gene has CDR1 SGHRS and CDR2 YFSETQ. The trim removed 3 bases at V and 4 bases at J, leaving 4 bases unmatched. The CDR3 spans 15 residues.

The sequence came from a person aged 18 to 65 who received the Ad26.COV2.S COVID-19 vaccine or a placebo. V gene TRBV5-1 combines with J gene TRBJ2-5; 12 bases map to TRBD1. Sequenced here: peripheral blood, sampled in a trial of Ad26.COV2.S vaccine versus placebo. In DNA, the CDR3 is TGCGCCAGCAGCTACGGGACAGGGGGCACAGAGACCCAGTACTTC. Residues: CASSYGTGGTETQYF.